This entry lists 3 T cell receptor beta chains sequenced from one sample in a study of OX40 agonist ivuxolimab in advanced cancers. TCRdb's copy holds only in-frame clones and misses some; the assay was immunoSEQ multiplex PCR. Here the sample spans tens of thousands of clones, roughly four fifths being singletons. Sequencing used CD4+ or CD8+ T cells sorted from blood, obtained in a trial of the OX40 agonist ivuxolimab. The receptors come from an adult with an advanced solid tumor such as melanoma, head and neck, liver or kidney cancer.

The chain carries TRBV29-1 and TRBJ2-1; no definite D call. CDR1 is SQVTM and CDR2 is ANQGSEA in the germline V gene. This CDR3 spans 13 amino acids. Trimming stripped 6 bases from V and 0 bases from J, with 9 bases between. CDR3 nucleotides: TGCAGCGTCCTCACGGACTCCTACAATGAGCAGTTCTTC. Translation: CSVLTDSYNEQFF.

This chain connects TRBV18 to TRBJ1-5; maybe TRBD1 (5 bases). Trimming removed 2 bases at V and 3 bases at J, with 11 bases between. Germline loops: CDR1 KGHSH, CDR2 LQKENI. CDR3 length equals 15 residues. The CDR3 DNA is TGTGCCAGCTCACCAACAGGACATCTCAATCAGCCCCAGCATTTT. This translates into CASSPTGHLNQPQHF.

J is TRBJ2-1 and V is TRBV10-3; D may be TRBD1 or TRBD2 (7 bases each). CDR1 is ENHRY and CDR2 is SYGVKD in the germline V gene. The CDR3 length is 13 residues. The V and J ends lost 6 bases and 5 bases respectively, with 11 bases between them. DNA for the CDR3: TGTGCCATCAGAGCGGGACAGAACAATGAGCAGTTCTTC. This translates into CAIRAGQNNEQFF.